These 5 T cell receptor beta chains share one sample of origin, sequenced in a study of cytomegalovirus exposure and HLA in healthy donors. PCR primers comprised 60 Vbeta and 13 Jbeta primers. The protocol was immunoSEQ multiplex PCR, while the TCRdb copy is restricted to in-frame clones and leaves out a portion. The profile shows about 170,000 clones, under 85% of them singletons. Specimen: PBMCs. The source of these receptors is a female donor in good health and CMV-seronegative.

V usage is TRBV2 and J usage is TRBJ2-2; D not resolved. CDR1 and CDR2 (germline): SNHLY, FYNNEI. Trimming left V 4 bases short and J 0 bases short, with 9 bases between. This CDR3 has 15 amino acids. In nucleotides, the CDR3 is TGTGCCAGCAGTGGGTTAAACTCGAACACCGGGGAGCTGTTTTTT. Amino acids: CASSGLNSNTGELFF.

The rearrangement links TRBV28 to TRBJ2-5; D might be TRBD1 (6 bases). The CDR3 runs 15 residues. Trimming left V 5 bases short and J 5 bases short, with 18 bases between. Germline V lookup: CDR1 MDHEN, CDR2 SYDVKM. In DNA, the CDR3 is TGTGCCAGCAGTACGCACCTCGGGACATATGAGACCCAGTACTTC. It specifies CASSTHLGTYETQYF. The variable domain in full, with the rest retrieved from reference TRBV28 and TRBJ2-5, is DVKVTQSSRYLVKRTGEKVFLECVQDMDHENMFWYRQDPGLGLRLIYFSYDVKMKEKGDIPEGYSVSREKKERFSLILESASTNQTSMYLCASSTHLGTYETQYFGPGTRLLVL.

The table lists this clone with a count of one. The V call is TRBV5-1, the J call TRBJ1-1; D is unresolved. The CDR3 contains 14 residues. V lost 4 bases to trimming and J lost 0 bases, with 10 bases between them. Germline loops: CDR1 SGHRS, CDR2 YFSETQ. The CDR3 bases are TGCGCCAGCAGCAGATTAACAGTGAACACTGAAGCTTTCTTT. Protein: CASSRLTVNTEAFF.

The rearrangement joins TRBV6-5 to TRBJ1-2, with D unresolved. The CDR3 sequence is 13 residues long. CDR1 MNHEY and CDR2 SVGAGI come from the germline V gene. V shed 2 bases and J shed 5 bases, with 9 bases lying between them. DNA of the CDR3: TGTGCCAGCAGTTACAGCTTTACTTATGGCTACACCTTC. It yields the protein CASSYSFTYGYTF.

The chain recombines TRBV10-3 with TRBJ1-3; no definite D call. With 3 bases removed from V and 3 bases from J, the gap between germline ends came to 12 bases. This CDR3 region has 15 residues. The germline gives CDR1 ENHRY, CDR2 SYGVKD. DNA for the CDR3: TGTGCCATCAGTGACCGGGGATCGGGTGGAAACACCATATATTTT. Encoded protein: CAISDRGSGGNTIYF.